This TCR beta chain was captured in a study of T cells after yellow fever vaccination. About the research overall: Preparation of the low-cell-number fractions used SMART-Seq v4 Ultra Low Input.

TCR cDNA was made by 5'RACE template switching, adding a universal primer site and UMIs. MiXCR, run by TCRdb on the 5' RACE reads, gives a single entry per CDR3 protein. The sample shows 500,000 to 650,000 distinct CDR3 sequences, approximately 13% of them seen only once. Findings and limits, study-wide: Boosting was followed by the reappearance of most primary-vaccination clones (about 97% CD4, about 90% CD8). A small share of clonotypes appeared in both CD4 and CD8 compartments.

V was cut by 0 bases and J by 2 bases, with 4 bases left in between. Germline CDR1 DFQATT, CDR2 SNEGSKA (reference sequence). The CDR3 covers 12 residues. This clonotype has only a few counts. The antigen remains unidentified. The rearrangement joins TRBV20-1 to TRBJ1-1; D is undetermined. The material sequenced was PBMCs, taken on the day of the yellow fever booster vaccination. The receptor was isolated from a man aged 30-40 years who received the YFV17D yellow fever vaccine. The CDR3 loop reads CSAREANTEAFF. CDR3 DNA sequence: TGCAGTGCTAGAGAGGCAAACACTGAAGCTTTCTTT.